This TCR beta chain appears in the sequencing data of a study of shared clonotypes between healthy human individuals. Germline V gene data show CDR1 as SGHRS and CDR2 as YFSETQ. V lost 0 bases and J lost 5; bases outside the gene matches: 2. The CDR3 loop spans 15 amino acids. Measured with immunoSEQ multiplex PCR; TCRdb has only the in-frame clones, and not every one. The table lists around 500,000 clones, 70% to 80% of them singletons, with 10% to 15% in the top ten. The clonotype comes from a woman between 40 and 50 years old in good health. Some clones in this sample may be carry-over from other donors' samples. Sequencing was performed on PBMCs. This chain joins TRBV5-1 and TRBJ2-1; the match to TRBD2 covers 10 bases. The CDR3, as DNA: TGCGCCAGCAGCTTGGGGAGCGGGAGGGACAATGAGCAGTTCTTC. This codes for CASSLGSGRDNEQFF.